Given below is one T cell receptor (beta chain) in context. These data originate in a study of blood T cell repertoires in COVID-19. Study-wide context: Sites across the United States, Italy and Spain contributed samples from acute and convalescent COVID-19. The cDNA or gDNA used as material had been derived from T cells, B-cell-depleted T cells, or PBMCs.

Germline lookup yields CDR1 MNHEY and CDR2 SMNVEV (reference sequence). The CDR3 has 13 amino acids. With 6 bases removed from V and 3 bases from J, the gap between germline ends came to 9 bases. Profiled with immunoSEQ multiplex PCR; TCRdb holds only in-frame clones, not every one. The sample includes 250,000 or so clones, about 89% seen only once; the top ten take roughly 8.5%. The sequenced sample consisted of peripheral blood. The receptor was derived from a man aged 35 to 55 with active or convalescent COVID-19. The J gene is TRBJ1-5, the V gene TRBV27; D is perhaps TRBD1 (5 bases). The CDR3 reads CASRAGYNQPQHF. In DNA, the CDR3 is TGTGCCAGCAGAGCAGGGTACAATCAGCCCCAGCATTTT.